The 27 T cell receptor beta chains below come from one sample, sequenced in a study of metastatic and nonmetastatic thyroid tumors. TCRdb re-processed the PCR reads through MiXCR. The sample carries approximately 82,000 clones, about an eighth recorded once. Ahead of thyroid surgery, no patient had received treatment of any kind. The sequenced sample consisted of tumor tissue. These receptors all come from a female donor with papillary thyroid cancer or a benign thyroid nodule (not recorded which). Some clones in this sample may be carry-over from other donors' samples.

This clone was found once. This chain connects TRBV5-4 to TRBJ1-2; possible D gene TRBD1, 5 bases. The CDR3 covers 14 residues. Germline CDR1 reads SGHNT; CDR2 reads YYREEE (reference sequence). With 1 base removed from V and 4 bases from J, the gap between germline ends came to 11 bases. As DNA, the CDR3 is TGTGCCAGCAGCTTGCAGGGCTTCCGCTATGGCTACACCTTC. Translating gives CASSLQGFRYGYTF.

This clone was seen only once. Since a much larger clone is just one base distant, this may be a read error. The rearrangement joins TRBV5-1 to TRBJ1-1, with D uncertain. The length of the CDR3 is 12 residues. Germline CDR1 SGHRS, CDR2 YFSETQ. CDR3 coding DNA: TGCTCCAGCAGCTTTAGTAACACTGAAGCTTTCTTT. It translates to CSSSFSNTEAFF.

This clone was observed many times. This chain links TRBV6-1 with TRBJ1-4, with 9 nucleotides matching TRBD1. Germline values: CDR1 MNHNS, CDR2 SASEGT. J was trimmed by 8 bases and V by 6 bases; bases with no gene match: 7. The CDR3 spans 14 residues. The CDR3 coding sequence is TGTGCCAGCAGAACCGGGACAGGGCACGAAAAACTGTTTTTT. The encoded protein is CASRTGTGHEKLFF.

The CDR3 loop reads CASSLVTGDGGTDTQYF. DNA for the CDR3: TGTGCCAGCAGCCTCGTGACAGGGGACGGGGGCACAGATACGCAGTATTTT. This chain uses TRBV9 with TRBJ2-3; 8 nucleotides line up with TRBD1. The CDR3 runs 17 residues. V shed 4 bases and J 1 base; nucleotides not matched to a gene: 11. CDR1 is SGDLS, CDR2 YYNGEE, per germline.

This clone was counted ten times or more. The rearrangement uses TRBV20-1 and TRBJ2-7; D unresolved. Trimming stripped 5 bases from V and 5 bases from J, with 19 bases between. The CDR3 runs 14 residues. Germline loops: CDR1 DFQATT, CDR2 SNEGSKA (reference sequence). CDR3 sequence reads: CSAGDDGQGNEQYF. In DNA form, the CDR3 reads TGCAGTGCTGGGGATGACGGTCAAGGGAACGAGCAGTACTTC.

This clone occurred many times. Relative to the germline gene, one junction end is altered; a read error may explain this. This chain links TRBV6-2 or TRBV6-3 with TRBJ2-1; D might be TRBD2 (6 bases). This CDR3 has 16 amino acids. Germline lookup yields CDR1 MNHEY and CDR2 SVGEGT. The CDR3 coding sequence is TGTGCCAACAGTTTGACCGAGGCTAGCGTCTACAATGAGCAGTTCTTC. This codes for CANSLTEASVYNEQFF.

This clone was counted at least ten times. The rearrangement links TRBV6-5 to TRBJ2-3; D tentatively fits TRBD1 or TRBD2 (5 bases each). This CDR3 contains 18 residues. The V gene lost 0 bases and the J gene lost 0 bases, with 16 bases spanning the gap. Germline V gene sequence: CDR1 MNHEY, CDR2 SVGAGI. This chain's CDR3 is CASSYSIFGALSTDTQYF. CDR3 nucleotide sequence: TGTGCCAGCAGTTACTCGATCTTCGGGGCCCTTAGCACAGATACGCAGTATTTT.

This clone was recorded many times. The chain links TRBV5-6 to TRBJ2-2; TRBD2 agrees at 11 bases. The CDR3 is 19 residues long. The junction had 14 bases not matched to a gene; V was cut back by 3 bases and J by 4 bases. Germline V gene data show CDR1 as SGHDT and CDR2 as YYEEEE. As DNA, the CDR3 is TGTGCCAGCAGCTCGGTAGTTAGCGGGAGGGCCGTGGGCACCGGGGAGCTGTTTTTT. It encodes CASSSVVSGRAVGTGELFF.

This clone was counted ten times or more. The chain employs TRBV6-1 and TRBJ2-5; D possibly corresponds to TRBD2 (5 bases). This CDR3 has 11 residues. Trimming pared 8 bases from V and 4 bases from J, leaving 8 bases between. The germline CDR1 and CDR2 sequences are MNHNS and SASEGT. The CDR3 region is CASEGRETQYF. Here the CDR3 DNA reads TGTGCCAGCGAAGGGAGAGAGACCCAGTACTTC.

This clone was recorded many times. CDR3 region: CASTRDTDTQYF. The CDR3 DNA reads TGTGCCAGCACTCGGGATACAGATACGCAGTATTTT. The gene calls are TRBV12-3 or TRBV12-4 and TRBJ2-3; the D gene is possibly TRBD2 (5 bases). Trimming cost V 7 bases and J 3 bases, with 8 bases left between them. The CDR3 is 12 amino acids.

The chain is built from TRBV20-1 and TRBJ2-3; tentative D call: TRBD1 (5 bases). The end of the DNA is better explained by TRBJ1-5, so the J call may be wrong. The germline V gene has CDR1 DFQATT and CDR2 SNEGSKA (reference sequence). The CDR3 is 15 amino acids. The CDR3 region has the DNA TGCAGTGCTACCCACCAAAGTTGGGGCGCAGATACGCAGCATTTT. Translated, it gives CSATHQSWGADTQHF.

This clone showed up many times. The chain couples TRBV12-5 to TRBJ2-1; D is possibly TRBD1 (7 bases). V gave up 0 bases and J gave up 7 bases, with 10 bases separating them. Looked up from germline, CDR1 is LGHNT and CDR2 is FRNRAP. CDR3 length: 14 amino acids. Written as DNA, the CDR3 is TGTGCTAGTGGTTTGGTCAGGGGGGATAATGAGCAGTTCTTC. Protein sequence: CASGLVRGDNEQFF.

In regard to this clone: Germline and junction disagree at one end, which may indicate a read error. V and J are TRBV20-1 and TRBJ2-7, with D perhaps being TRBD1 or TRBD2 (6 bases each). This CDR3 has 14 amino acids. Germline CDR1 reads DFQATT; CDR2 reads SNEGSKA (reference sequence). The CDR3 sequence is CGAGGPTGNHEQCF. The CDR3, as DNA: TGCGGTGCTGGGGGGCCAACAGGGAACCACGAGCAGTGCTTC.

This clone has at least ten counts. The V gene is TRBV3-1, the J gene TRBJ2-7, with a tentative D call TRBD2 (6 bases). This CDR3 comprises 14 residues. Trimming shortened V by 4 bases and J by 11 bases, and 21 bases separated the two germline ends. Looked up from germline, CDR1 is LGHDT and CDR2 is YNNKEL (reference sequence). CDR3 in amino acids: CASSPRGGVPKEYF. Here the CDR3 DNA reads TGTGCCAGCAGCCCGCGGGGCGGGGTTCCTAAGGAGTACTTC.

At least ten counts were recorded for this clone. The chain recombines TRBV5-6 with TRBJ1-5; a possible D gene is TRBD1 (5 bases). Germline CDR1 and CDR2: SGHDT and YYEEEE. V lost 2 bases and J 4 bases, leaving 10 bases between the germline ends. The CDR3 sequence is 14 residues long. Here the CDR3 reads CASSFWGWNQPQHF. For the CDR3, the DNA is TGTGCCAGCAGCTTTTGGGGGTGGAATCAGCCCCAGCATTTT.

This clone has a handful of counts. This may stem from a read error, because a much larger clone lies one nucleotide away. V usage is TRBV7-9 and J usage is TRBJ1-1, with 10 nucleotides matching TRBD1. This CDR3 region has 14 residues. V lost 7 bases to trimming and J lost 4 bases; unmatched junction nucleotides: 6. Germline V gene data show CDR1 as SEHNR and CDR2 as FQNEAQ (reference sequence). The CDR3 is CASIRDRGATEAFF. In nucleotides, the CDR3 is TGTGCCAGCATACGGGACAGGGGAGCCACTGAAGCTTTCTTT.

Many counts were recorded for this clone. The chain combines TRBV20-1 with TRBJ1-1, with D possibly matching TRBD1 (6 bases). There are 16 residues in the CDR3. CDR1 and CDR2 (germline): DFQATT, SNEGSKA (reference sequence). V was pared by 4 bases and J by 2 bases, with 20 bases between. CDR3 loop: CSAIPQGGGLNTEAFF. CDR3 nucleotides: TGCAGTGCTATCCCACAGGGCGGGGGACTAAACACTGAAGCTTTCTTT.

The table lists this clone with many counts. The CDR3 sequence is CASSSFTGSLSGTGELFF. The CDR3 DNA is TGTGCCAGCAGTTCCTTCACAGGTAGTCTCTCGGGCACCGGGGAGCTGTTTTTT. This chain connects TRBV6-5 to TRBJ2-2, with a tentative D call TRBD1 (5 bases). The CDR3 is made up of 18 amino acids. Germline CDR1 is MNHEY and CDR2 is SVGAGI. Trimming took 4 bases from V and 4 from J, leaving 22 bases between them.

The chain uses TRBV6-1 and TRBJ2-2; D is possibly TRBD2 (6 bases). CDR3 length: 14 residues. CDR1 is MNHNS and CDR2 is SASEGT in the germline V gene. V was clipped by 6 bases and J by 8 bases, with 16 bases between them. This chain's CDR3 is CASRKDDGRGELFF. The CDR3 DNA reads as TGTGCCAGCAGGAAGGATGACGGGAGAGGGGAGCTGTTTTTT.

A few counts support this clone. This could be a read error, since a much larger clone is one nucleotide away. The V and J genes are TRBV6-1 and TRBJ1-4; D is undetermined. This CDR3 has 13 amino acids. The germline CDR1 and CDR2 sequences are MNHNS and SASEGT. The CDR3 DNA reads TGTGCCAGCACCAGAGGACGGAATGAAAAAATGTTTTTT. Amino acids: CASTRGRNEKMFF.

This clone has at least ten counts. This chain uses TRBV6-5 with TRBJ2-6; the D is unclear. Germline values: CDR1 MNHEY, CDR2 SVGAGI. There are 17 residues in the CDR3. Trimming stripped 0 bases from V and 2 bases from J, with 11 bases between. CDR3 DNA: TGTGCCAGCAGTTACTCGTCCAAAAAGACTGGGGCCAACGTCCTGACTTTC. It translates to CASSYSSKKTGANVLTF.

There are a few counts of this clone. The chain employs TRBV6-5 and TRBJ1-6, with a weak D call TRBD1 (5 bases). CDR1 is MNHEY, CDR2 SVGAGI, per germline. Trimming stripped 6 bases from V and 10 bases from J, with 28 bases between. This CDR3 comprises 18 residues. CDR3 loop: CASSRVPGRRSVESPLHF. In DNA form, the CDR3 reads TGTGCCAGCAGCCGTGTGCCGGGACGGCGGTCTGTGGAGTCACCCCTCCACTTT.

This clone was counted many times. V is TRBV20-1 and J is TRBJ2-5; TRBD2 aligns across 10 bases. The CDR3 has 15 residues. Germline V lookup: CDR1 DFQATT, CDR2 SNEGSKA (reference sequence). Trimming removed 6 bases from V and 5 bases from J; junction bases left unmatched: 12. The chain's CDR3 is CSATGTSVRSETQYF. The CDR3, as DNA: TGCAGTGCAACCGGGACTAGCGTTCGGTCGGAGACCCAGTACTTC.

With regard to this clone: A read error is possible here, since a much larger clone lies one base away. Different DNA sequences within this sample yield the same CDR3. The rearrangement uses TRBV28 and TRBJ2-7, with D unresolved. This CDR3 has 14 amino acids. V lost 6 bases and J 4 bases, leaving 16 bases between the germline ends. The germline gives CDR1 MDHEN, CDR2 SYDVKM. The CDR3 protein is CASSFDGFGYEQYF. The CDR3 nucleotides are TGTGCCAGCAGCTTTGACGGCTTCGGGTACGAGCAGTACTTC.

In its sample, this clone was seen many times. This sequence joins TRBV25-1 and TRBJ2-2, with D perhaps TRBD2 (5 bases). Per germline, CDR1 MGHDK and CDR2 SYGVNS. CDR3 length: 14 residues. In nucleotides, the CDR3 is TGTGCTTCGGGGAAGAGCTTGAACACCGGGGAGCTGTTTTTT. Translating it yields CASGKSLNTGELFF.

Turning to this clone: A read error is possible here, since a much larger clone lies one base away. This chain joins TRBV7-9 and TRBJ1-1, with D unclear. The CDR3 runs 13 residues. Between the trimmed V and J ends, which lost 3 bases and 0 bases, there was a span of 5 bases. CDR1 SEHNR and CDR2 FQNEAQ come from the germline V gene (reference sequence). The CDR3 here is CASSFEMNTEAFF. Here the CDR3 DNA reads TGTGCCAGCAGCTTTGAGATGAACACTGAAGCTTTCTTT.

This clone was seen at least ten times. This sequence joins TRBV20-1 and TRBJ1-5; D not certain. The CDR3 is 13 amino acids. V was trimmed by 1 base and J by 4 bases, leaving 8 bases between them. CDR1 DFQATT and CDR2 SNEGSKA come from the germline V gene (reference sequence). The CDR3 bases are TGCAGTGCTAGAGCTCAGACAAATCAGCCCCAGCATTTT. As protein: CSARAQTNQPQHF.